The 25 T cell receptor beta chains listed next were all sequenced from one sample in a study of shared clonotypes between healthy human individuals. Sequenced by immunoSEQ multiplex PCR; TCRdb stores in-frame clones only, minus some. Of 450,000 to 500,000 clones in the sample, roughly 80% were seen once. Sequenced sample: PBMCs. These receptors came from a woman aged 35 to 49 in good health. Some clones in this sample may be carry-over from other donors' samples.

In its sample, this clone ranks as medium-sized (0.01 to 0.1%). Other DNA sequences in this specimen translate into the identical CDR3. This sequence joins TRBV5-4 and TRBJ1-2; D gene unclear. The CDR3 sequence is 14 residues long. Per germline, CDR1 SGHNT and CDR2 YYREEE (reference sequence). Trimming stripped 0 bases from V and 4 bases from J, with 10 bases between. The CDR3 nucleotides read TGTGCCAGCAGCTTGGATCGGGGTAGCTATGGCTACACCTTC. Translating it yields CASSLDRGSYGYTF. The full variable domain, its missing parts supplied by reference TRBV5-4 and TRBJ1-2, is ETGVTQSPTHLIKTRGQQVTLRCSSQSGHNTVSWYQQALGQGPQFIFQYYREEENGRGNFPPRFSGLQFPNYSSELNVNALELDDSALYLCASSLDRGSYGYTFGSGTRLTVV.

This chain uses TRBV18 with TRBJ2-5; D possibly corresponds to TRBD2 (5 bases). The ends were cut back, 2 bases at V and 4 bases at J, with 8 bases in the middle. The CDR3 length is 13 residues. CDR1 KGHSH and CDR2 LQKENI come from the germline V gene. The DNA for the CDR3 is TGTGCCAGCTCACCAGGACTCGGAGAGACCCAGTACTTC. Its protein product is CASSPGLGETQYF.

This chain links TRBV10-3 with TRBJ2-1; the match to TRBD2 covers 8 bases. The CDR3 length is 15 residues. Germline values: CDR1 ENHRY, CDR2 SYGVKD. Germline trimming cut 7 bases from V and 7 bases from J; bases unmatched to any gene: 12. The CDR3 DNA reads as TGTGCCATCACTCGGGAGGGGGGACAAGAAAATGAGCAGTTCTTC. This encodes CAITREGGQENEQFF.

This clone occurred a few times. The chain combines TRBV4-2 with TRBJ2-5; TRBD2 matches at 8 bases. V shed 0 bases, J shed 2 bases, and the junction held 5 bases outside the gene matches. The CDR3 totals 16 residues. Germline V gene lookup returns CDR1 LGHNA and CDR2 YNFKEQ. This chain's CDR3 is CASSQDISGRQETQYF. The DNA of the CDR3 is TGTGCCAGCAGCCAAGACATCAGCGGGAGACAAGAGACCCAGTACTTC.

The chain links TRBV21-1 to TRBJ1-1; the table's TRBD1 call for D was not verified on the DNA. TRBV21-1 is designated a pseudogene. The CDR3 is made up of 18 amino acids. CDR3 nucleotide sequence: TGTGCCAGCAGCAACTTCCGACAGGGGGTGTATGTTGGGACTGAAGCTTTCTTT. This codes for CASSNFRQGVYVGTEAFF.

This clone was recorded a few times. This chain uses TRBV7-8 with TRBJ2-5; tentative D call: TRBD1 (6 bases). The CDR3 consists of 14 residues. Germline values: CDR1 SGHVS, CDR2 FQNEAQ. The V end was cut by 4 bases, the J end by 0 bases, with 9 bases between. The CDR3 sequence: CASSSTGNQETQYF. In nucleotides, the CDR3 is TGTGCCAGCAGCTCCACAGGGAACCAAGAGACCCAGTACTTC.

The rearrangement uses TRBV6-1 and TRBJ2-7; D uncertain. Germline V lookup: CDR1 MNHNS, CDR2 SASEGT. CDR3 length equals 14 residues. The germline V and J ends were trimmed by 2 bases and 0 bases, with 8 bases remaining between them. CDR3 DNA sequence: TGTGCCAGCAGTGAAATGTGGAGCTCCTACGAGCAGTACTTC. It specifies CASSEMWSSYEQYF.

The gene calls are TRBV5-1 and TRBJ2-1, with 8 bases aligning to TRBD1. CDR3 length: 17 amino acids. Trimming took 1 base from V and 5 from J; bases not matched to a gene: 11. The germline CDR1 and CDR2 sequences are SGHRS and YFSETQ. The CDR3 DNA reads TGCGCCAGCAGCTTGCAGGGGGCCTATGTAGCGAACAATGAGCAGTTCTTC. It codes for CASSLQGAYVANNEQFF.

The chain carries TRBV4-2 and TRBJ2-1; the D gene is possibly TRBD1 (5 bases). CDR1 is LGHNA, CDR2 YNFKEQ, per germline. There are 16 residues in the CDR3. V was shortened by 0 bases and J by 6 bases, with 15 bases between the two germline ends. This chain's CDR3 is CASSQDRGFPGNEQFF. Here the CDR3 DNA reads TGTGCCAGCAGCCAAGATAGGGGATTCCCTGGCAATGAGCAGTTCTTC.

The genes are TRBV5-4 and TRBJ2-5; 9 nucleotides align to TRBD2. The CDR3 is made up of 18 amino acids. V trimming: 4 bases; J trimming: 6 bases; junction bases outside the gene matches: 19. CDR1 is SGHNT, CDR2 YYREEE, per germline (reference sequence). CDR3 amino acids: CASSQLLAGDPNLKTQYF. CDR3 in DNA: TGTGCCAGCAGCCAACTATTAGCGGGAGACCCCAACTTGAAGACCCAGTACTTC.

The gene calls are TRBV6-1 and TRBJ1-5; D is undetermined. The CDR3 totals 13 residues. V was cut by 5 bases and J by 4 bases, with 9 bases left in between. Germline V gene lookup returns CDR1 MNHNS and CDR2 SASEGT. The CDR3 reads CASSTGVNQPQHF. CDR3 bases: TGTGCCAGCAGTACGGGAGTGAATCAGCCCCAGCATTTT.

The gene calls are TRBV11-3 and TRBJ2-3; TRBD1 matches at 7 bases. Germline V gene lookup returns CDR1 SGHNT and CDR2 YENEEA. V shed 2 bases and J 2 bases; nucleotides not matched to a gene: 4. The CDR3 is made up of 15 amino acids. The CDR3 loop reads CASSLRGQTTDTQYF. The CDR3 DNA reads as TGTGCCAGCAGCTTAAGGGGACAGACCACAGATACGCAGTATTTT.

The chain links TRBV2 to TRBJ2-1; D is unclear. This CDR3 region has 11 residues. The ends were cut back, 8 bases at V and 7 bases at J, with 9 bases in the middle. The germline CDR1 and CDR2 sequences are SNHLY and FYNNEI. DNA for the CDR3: TGTGCCAGCCTGGCTGGGAATGAGCAGTTCTTC. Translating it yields CASLAGNEQFF.

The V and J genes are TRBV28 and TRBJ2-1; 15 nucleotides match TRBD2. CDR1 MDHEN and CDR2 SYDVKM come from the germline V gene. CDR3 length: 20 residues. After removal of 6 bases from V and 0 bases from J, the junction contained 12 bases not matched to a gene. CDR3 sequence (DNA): TGTGCCAGCAGCACTCTCGGACTAGCGGGAGGGCCGAGCTCCTACAATGAGCAGTTCTTC. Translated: CASSTLGLAGGPSSYNEQFF.

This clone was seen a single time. The DNA for the CDR3 is TGTGCCAGTAGTGGGACCGGAGAGACCCAGTACTTC. Translating gives CASSGTGETQYF. The chain employs TRBV19 and TRBJ2-5; D assignment may be TRBD1 or TRBD2 (5 bases each). V was cut by 5 bases and J by 4 bases, with 8 bases left in between. There are 12 residues in the CDR3. CDR1 is LNHDA and CDR2 is SQIVND in the germline V gene (reference sequence).

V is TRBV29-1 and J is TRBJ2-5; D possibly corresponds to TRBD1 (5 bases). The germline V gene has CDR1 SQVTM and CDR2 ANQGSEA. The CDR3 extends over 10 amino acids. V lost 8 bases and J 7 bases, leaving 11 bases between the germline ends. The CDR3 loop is CSIATGTQYF. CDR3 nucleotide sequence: TGCAGCATCGCCACAGGGACCCAGTACTTC.

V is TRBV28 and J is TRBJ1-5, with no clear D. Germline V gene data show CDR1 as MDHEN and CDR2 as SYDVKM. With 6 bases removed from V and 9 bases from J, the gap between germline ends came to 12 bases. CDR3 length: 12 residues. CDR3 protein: CASRVEPLPQHF. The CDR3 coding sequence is TGTGCCAGCAGAGTCGAACCTCTGCCCCAGCATTTT.

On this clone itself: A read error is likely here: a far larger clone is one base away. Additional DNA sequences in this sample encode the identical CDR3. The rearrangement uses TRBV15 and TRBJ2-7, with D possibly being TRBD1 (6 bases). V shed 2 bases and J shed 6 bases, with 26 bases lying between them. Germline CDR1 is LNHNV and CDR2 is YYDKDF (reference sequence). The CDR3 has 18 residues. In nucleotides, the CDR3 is TGTGCCACCAGCAGACCCCAGGGTACAGGGACCGGGATGGGCGAGCAGTACTTC. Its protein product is CATSRPQGTGTGMGEQYF.

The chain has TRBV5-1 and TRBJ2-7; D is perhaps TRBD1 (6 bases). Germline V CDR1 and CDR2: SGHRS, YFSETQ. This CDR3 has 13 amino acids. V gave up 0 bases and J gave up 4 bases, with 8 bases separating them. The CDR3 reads CASSLGTEYEQYF. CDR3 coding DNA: TGCGCCAGCAGCTTGGGGACAGAATACGAGCAGTACTTC. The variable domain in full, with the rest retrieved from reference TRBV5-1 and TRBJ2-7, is KAGVTQTPRYLIKTRGQQVTLSCSPISGHRSVSWYQQTPGQGLQFLFEYFSETQRNKGNFPGRFSGRQFSNSRSEMNVSTLELGDSALYLCASSLGTEYEQYFGPGTRLTVT.

The CDR3 coding sequence is TGTGCCAGCAGCCCCGGGTCACACAACACCGGGGAGCTGTTTTTT. The encoded protein is CASSPGSHNTGELFF. The J gene is TRBJ2-2, the V gene TRBV7-3; D remains ambiguous. Per the germline V gene, CDR1 is SGHTA and CDR2 is FQGTGA. The ends were cut back, 5 bases at V and 2 bases at J, with 12 bases in the middle. CDR3 length: 15 amino acids. The full variable domain, with the rest looked up from reference TRBV7-3 and TRBJ2-2, is GAGVSQTPSNKVTEKGKYVELRCDPISGHTALYWYRQSLGQGPEFLIYFQGTGAADDSGLPNDRFFAVRPEGSVSTLKIQRTERGDSAVYLCASSPGSHNTGELFFGEGSRLTVL.

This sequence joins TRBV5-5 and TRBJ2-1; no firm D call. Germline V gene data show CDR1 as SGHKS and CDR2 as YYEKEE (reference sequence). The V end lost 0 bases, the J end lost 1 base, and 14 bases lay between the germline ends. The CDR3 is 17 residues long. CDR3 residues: CASSLDGMAISYNEQFF. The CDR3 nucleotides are TGTGCCAGCAGCTTGGATGGTATGGCAATTTCCTACAATGAGCAGTTCTTC.

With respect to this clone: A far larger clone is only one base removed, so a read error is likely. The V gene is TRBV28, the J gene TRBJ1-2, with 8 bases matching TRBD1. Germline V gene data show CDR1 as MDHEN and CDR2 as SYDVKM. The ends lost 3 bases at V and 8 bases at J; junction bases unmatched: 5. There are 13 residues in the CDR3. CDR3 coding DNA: TGTGCCAGCAGTTTCAGGGGGCAGGGAGGCTACACCTTC. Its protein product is CASSFRGQGGYTF.

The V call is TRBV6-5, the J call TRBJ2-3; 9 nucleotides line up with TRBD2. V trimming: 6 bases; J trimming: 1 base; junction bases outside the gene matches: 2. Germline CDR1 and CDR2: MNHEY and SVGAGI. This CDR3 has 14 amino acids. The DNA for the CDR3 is TGTGCCAGCAGGTCTAGCGGGGGCACAGATACGCAGTATTTT. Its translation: CASRSSGGTDTQYF.

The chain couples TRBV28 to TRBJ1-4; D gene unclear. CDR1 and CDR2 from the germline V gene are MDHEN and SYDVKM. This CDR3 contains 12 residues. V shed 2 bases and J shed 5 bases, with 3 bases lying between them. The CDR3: CASSLGNEKLFF. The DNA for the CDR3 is TGTGCCAGCAGTTTAGGGAATGAAAAACTGTTTTTT.

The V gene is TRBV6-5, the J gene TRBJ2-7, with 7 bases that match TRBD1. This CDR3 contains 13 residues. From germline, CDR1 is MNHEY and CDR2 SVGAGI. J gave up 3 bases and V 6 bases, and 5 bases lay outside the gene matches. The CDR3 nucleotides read TGTGCCAGCAGGACCAGACAGGGCTACGAGCAGTACTTC. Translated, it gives CASRTRQGYEQYF.